The 24 T cell receptor beta chains presented below share a single source sample, sequenced in a study of cytomegalovirus exposure and HLA in healthy donors. With 60 Vbeta and 13 Jbeta primers, the PCR was carried out. Measured with immunoSEQ multiplex PCR; TCRdb has only the in-frame clones, and not every one. The sample consists of about 150,000 clones, roughly 80% of them appearing once. Sequenced: PBMCs. The receptor source for this set is a male donor in good health and CMV-seronegative.

This chain joins TRBV4-3 and TRBJ2-1, with D tentatively TRBD2 (5 bases). This CDR3 has 15 residues. Germline V gives CDR1 LGHNA, CDR2 YSLEER. V lost 4 bases to trimming and J lost 0 bases, with 10 bases between them. The CDR3: CASSPDLNSYNEQFF. The CDR3 nucleotides read TGCGCCAGCAGCCCGGACTTAAACTCCTACAATGAGCAGTTCTTC.

The rearrangement joins TRBV7-2 to TRBJ2-7; TRBD2 is a possible D gene (5 bases). This CDR3 contains 15 residues. The germline gives CDR1 SGHTA, CDR2 FQGNSA. V lost 1 base to trimming and J lost 2 bases, with 12 bases between them. In DNA, the CDR3 is TGTGCCAGCAGCTTAGGGAGCGGAGCTACCTACGAGCAGTACTTC. It encodes CASSLGSGATYEQYF.

This clone showed up just a few times. The gene calls are TRBV5-4 and TRBJ2-6, with no clear D. Germline V gene data show CDR1 as SGHNT and CDR2 as YYREEE (reference sequence). V lost 8 bases and J lost 4, with 10 bases in between. The CDR3 has 13 amino acids. Here the CDR3 DNA reads TGTGCCAGTTCTCAAACAGGGGCCAACGTCCTGACTTTC. It is translated as CASSQTGANVLTF.

The chain joins TRBV25-1 to TRBJ2-6; TRBD1 matches at 10 bases. This CDR3 has 16 amino acids. The V gene's germline CDR1 is MGHDK and CDR2 SYGVNS. The trim removed 4 bases at V and 4 bases at J, leaving 4 bases unmatched. The DNA of the CDR3 is TGTGCCAGCAGTGTCGGGACAGGGGCCGGGGCCAACGTCCTGACTTTC. Protein sequence: CASSVGTGAGANVLTF.

The V and J genes are TRBV7-3 and TRBJ2-7; 9 positions agree with TRBD1. CDR3 length: 14 residues. J gave up 2 bases and V 5 bases, and 4 bases lay outside the gene matches. Germline-derived CDR1 and CDR2 are SGHTA and FQGTGA. CDR3 nucleotides: TGTGCCAGCAGCCGAGACAGGGGGACCTACGAGCAGTACTTC. Translating gives CASSRDRGTYEQYF. The full variable domain, with the rest looked up from reference TRBV7-3 and TRBJ2-7, is GAGVSQTPSNKVTEKGKYVELRCDPISGHTALYWYRQSLGQGPEFLIYFQGTGAADDSGLPNDRFFAVRPEGSVSTLKIQRTERGDSAVYLCASSRDRGTYEQYFGPGTRLTVT.

The chain has TRBV28 and TRBJ2-1; a possible D gene is TRBD2 (5 bases). Germline loops: CDR1 MDHEN, CDR2 SYDVKM. V dropped 2 bases and J dropped 10 bases, with 12 bases sitting between them. This CDR3 comprises 13 residues. The CDR3 nucleotides are TGTGCCAGCAGTTTAGCTCGAGCGGTCGAGCAGTTCTTC. Translation gives CASSLARAVEQFF.

The rearrangement joins TRBV28 to TRBJ2-1; perhaps TRBD2 as D (5 bases). Trimming took off 3 bases at V and 8 bases at J, with 14 bases between the two ends. The CDR3 contains 14 residues. The germline CDR1 and CDR2 sequences are MDHEN and SYDVKM. DNA for the CDR3: TGTGCCAGCAGTTTGACGGGGTCGGGTGATGAGCAGTTCTTC. Its protein is CASSLTGSGDEQFF.

V is TRBV5-1 and J is TRBJ2-7; the D gene is possibly TRBD2 (5 bases). The CDR3 totals 14 residues. Trimming pared 0 bases from V and 3 bases from J, leaving 10 bases between. From germline, CDR1 is SGHRS and CDR2 YFSETQ. CDR3 DNA sequence: TGCGCCAGCAGCTTGGACGGGATTGACTACGAGCAGTACTTC. It translates to CASSLDGIDYEQYF.

The chain joins TRBV6-6 to TRBJ1-5; 7 nucleotides line up with TRBD1. In germline, CDR1 is MNHNY, CDR2 SVGAGI (reference sequence). V lost 6 bases and J lost 5; bases outside the gene matches: 13. The CDR3 covers 16 residues. The CDR3 spells CASRGVVAGGYQPQHF. The CDR3 nucleotides are TGTGCCAGCAGGGGGGTGGTGGCAGGGGGGTATCAGCCCCAGCATTTT.

The chain is built from TRBV9 and TRBJ2-7; D unresolved. The CDR3 is 11 residues long. Per the germline V gene, CDR1 is SGDLS and CDR2 is YYNGEE. The V end lost 4 bases, the J end lost 6 bases, and 8 bases lay between the germline ends. The CDR3 DNA sequence: TGTGCCAGCAGCCTAGACGGCGAGCAGTACTTC. Its translation: CASSLDGEQYF.

The V and J genes are TRBV6-1 and TRBJ2-2, with 11 nucleotides matching TRBD1. This CDR3 is built from 14 residues. Germline CDR1 and CDR2: MNHNS and SASEGT. V trimming: 10 bases; J trimming: 7 bases; junction bases outside the gene matches: 8. DNA for the CDR3: TGTGCCACTCCGGGACAGGGGGGCCTCGGGGAGCTGTTTTTT. Translation gives CATPGQGGLGELFF.

The J gene is TRBJ2-1, the V gene TRBV15; D may be TRBD2 (6 bases). This CDR3 region has 16 residues. The V gene lost 1 base and the J gene lost 4 bases, with 14 bases spanning the gap. CDR1 and CDR2 (germline): LNHNV, YYDKDF (reference sequence). CDR3: CATSRGREEGYNEQFF. In nucleotides, the CDR3 is TGTGCCACCAGCAGAGGCAGGGAGGAAGGGTACAATGAGCAGTTCTTC.

The chain employs TRBV4-1 and TRBJ1-3; no firm D call. Trimming took off 1 base at V and 0 bases at J, with 7 bases between the two ends. Germline lookup yields CDR1 MGHRA and CDR2 YSYEKL. This CDR3 comprises 15 residues. The chain's CDR3 is CASSQGRNSGNTIYF. The DNA for the CDR3 is TGCGCCAGCAGCCAAGGGCGGAACTCTGGAAACACCATATATTTT.

The chain employs TRBV7-2 and TRBJ2-7; 7 bases are shared with TRBD2. The germline gives CDR1 SGHTA, CDR2 FQGNSA. The J segment lost 5 bases and the V segment lost 5 bases, leaving 9 bases of the junction unmatched. This CDR3 comprises 14 residues. CDR3 sequence reads: CASSQGAGVHEQYF. DNA of the CDR3: TGTGCCAGCAGCCAAGGGGCGGGAGTCCACGAGCAGTACTTC. Full variable domain (outside the CDR3, taken from reference TRBV7-2 and TRBJ2-7): GAGVSQSPSNKVTEKGKDVELRCDPISGHTALYWYRQSLGQGLEFLIYFQGNSAPDKSGLPSDRFSAERTGGSVSTLTIQRTQQEDSAVYLCASSQGAGVHEQYFGPGTRLTVT.

DNA of the CDR3: TGTGCCAGCAGTTACTTTCAGGGGGCGTACTCTGGCTACACCTTC. This encodes CASSYFQGAYSGYTF. The genes are TRBV6-5 and TRBJ1-2; the match to TRBD1 covers 8 bases. This CDR3 region has 15 residues. V lost 1 base to trimming and J lost 7 bases; unmatched junction nucleotides: 8. Per the germline V gene, CDR1 is MNHEY and CDR2 is SVGAGI.

Concerning this clone: Its ends do not fully match the called genes, so a read error is possible. The chain uses TRBV19 and TRBJ2-7; TRBD1 might be the D (6 bases). This CDR3 spans 11 amino acids. Germline V lookup: CDR1 LNHDA, CDR2 SQIVND (reference sequence). CDR3 bases: TGTGCCAGCAGTACAGGGTTCGAGCAGTACTTC. Translating gives CASSTGFEQYF.

Only a few counts were recorded for this clone. The genes are TRBV28 and TRBJ1-1, with D hard to call. The CDR3 runs 16 residues. Trimming left V 3 bases short and J 1 base short, with 15 bases between. Germline CDR1 is MDHEN and CDR2 is SYDVKM. The DNA for the CDR3 is TGTGCCAGCAGTTTTCCGGCTTGGTCGGGGAACACTGAAGCTTTCTTT. It specifies CASSFPAWSGNTEAFF.

The genes are TRBV5-6 and TRBJ1-3; no clear D gene. Between the trimmed V and J ends, which lost 2 bases and 9 bases, there was a span of 9 bases. The CDR3 length is 12 residues. Germline CDR1 SGHDT, CDR2 YYEEEE. CDR3 coding DNA: TGTGCCAGCAGCTTTTTGAGATCCACCATATATTTT. It translates to CASSFLRSTIYF.

This clone was counted a single time. V gene TRBV7-2 combines with J gene TRBJ2-5; 11 bases map to TRBD1. This CDR3 spans 14 amino acids. With V trimmed by 5 bases and J by 5 bases, 4 bases remained unmatched. Germline CDR1 and CDR2: SGHTA and FQGNSA. The CDR3 sequence is CASSAGTGGETQYF. CDR3 DNA sequence: TGTGCCAGCAGCGCCGGGACAGGGGGGGAGACCCAGTACTTC.

The chain has TRBV6-1 and TRBJ2-7, with 9 bases identical to TRBD1. After removal of 6 bases from V and 9 bases from J, the junction contained 6 bases not matched to a gene. The germline CDR1 and CDR2 sequences are MNHNS and SASEGT. The length of the CDR3 is 12 residues. The CDR3 nucleotides are TGTGCCAGCAGGGACAGGGGTAGGTTGCAGTACTTC. Translating gives CASRDRGRLQYF.

In this sample, this clone turned up once. The genes are TRBV18 and TRBJ1-3; 11 bases match TRBD1. This CDR3 has 19 residues. Germline CDR1 is KGHSH and CDR2 is LQKENI. V shed 3 bases, J shed 3 bases, and the junction held 13 bases outside the gene matches. CDR3 sequence reads: CASSPEDRGRNVVGNTIYF. CDR3 sequence (DNA): TGTGCCAGCTCACCCGAGGACAGGGGGCGCAACGTGGTTGGAAACACCATATATTTT.

This chain links TRBV4-1 with TRBJ2-7; D not certain. The CDR3 spans 14 residues. V was shortened by 1 base and J by 2 bases, with 9 bases between the two germline ends. CDR1 is MGHRA, CDR2 YSYEKL, per germline. The CDR3 DNA reads TGCGCCAGCAGCCAAGGTTTCGGTCCCTACGAGCAGTACTTC. Residues: CASSQGFGPYEQYF.

V and J are TRBV2 and TRBJ1-2, with D unclear. The germline V and J ends were trimmed by 7 bases and 1 base, with 7 bases remaining between them. This CDR3 has 12 amino acids. Per germline, CDR1 SNHLY and CDR2 FYNNEI. CDR3 coding DNA: TGTGCCAGCAAAACAGTTAACTATGGCTACACCTTC. Amino acid sequence: CASKTVNYGYTF.

The rearrangement uses TRBV6-1 and TRBJ2-4, with D perhaps TRBD1 (6 bases). Germline CDR1 and CDR2: MNHNS and SASEGT. With 7 bases removed from V and 0 bases from J, the gap between germline ends came to 7 bases. CDR3 length: 13 residues. The CDR3 DNA follows: TGTGCCAGCACGGACAGAGCCAAAAACATTCAGTACTTC. It codes for CASTDRAKNIQYF.